In this sample, the clone carrying this TCR beta chain turned up many times. No antigen is known for it. The CDR3 extends over 14 amino acids. CDR1 and CDR2 (germline): SGHAT, FQNNGV. The V end was cut by 5 bases, the J end by 3 bases, with 11 bases between. The data stem from a study of T cells in Graves' hyperthyroidism and ophthalmopathy. Clinical Activity Scores of at least 3, NOSPECS grades of at least 4 and durations under 3 months characterized ophthalmopathy patients. RNA transcripts gave rise to amplified TCR beta CDR3 regions. The HTBI set primed first-round TCR CDR3 RT-PCR. MiXCR was run by TCRdb on the multiplex PCR reads, yielding one entry per CDR3 protein. The table shows about 600,000 distinct CDR3 sequences, with 14% occurring only once. Regarding the study as a whole: Appearing also in blood were most of the thyroid clonotypes expanded above 0.001.

The source material was blood. The receptor was isolated from a woman aged 18 to 35 with Graves' ophthalmopathy. The chain uses TRBV11-2 and TRBJ1-3, with D hard to call. CDR3 amino acids: CASSRGPYGNTIYF. CDR3 DNA: TGTGCCAGCAGCCGAGGACCATATGGAAACACCATATATTTT.